The 30 T cell receptor beta chains reported below all come from one sample, sequenced in a study of T cell changes during pregnancy in multiple sclerosis. The table came from immunoSEQ multiplex PCR; TCRdb's copy has only in-frame clones and leaves some out. The profile covers more than 35,000 clones, with 93% appearing a single time and about 8% taken by the ten largest. Sequenced here: CD8+ T cells from peripheral blood mononuclear cells, sampled in the third trimester of pregnancy. These receptors were collected from a female donor with multiple sclerosis, enrolled in a pregnancy study.

V and J are TRBV6-6 and TRBJ1-4; 7 nucleotides match TRBD1. The CDR3 has 14 amino acids. The V gene's germline CDR1 is MNHNY and CDR2 SVGAGI (reference sequence). The J segment lost 0 bases and the V segment lost 5 bases, leaving 0 bases of the junction unmatched. The CDR3 sequence is CASSTGATNEKLFF. For the CDR3, the DNA is TGTGCCAGCAGTACAGGGGCAACTAATGAAAAACTGTTTTTT.

V is TRBV11-1 and J is TRBJ2-6; possibly TRBD1 for D (5 bases). This CDR3 is built from 19 residues. V dropped 1 base and J dropped 0 bases, with 16 bases sitting between them. Germline lookup yields CDR1 SGHAT and CDR2 FQDESV (reference sequence). The CDR3: CASSLEPRVLSSGANVLTF. The CDR3 nucleotides are TGTGCCAGCAGCTTAGAACCCAGGGTTCTCAGCTCTGGGGCCAACGTCCTGACTTTC.

The chain uses TRBV6-6 and TRBJ2-7; 7 bases line up with TRBD1. With V trimmed by 4 bases and J by 3 bases, 9 bases remained unmatched. The CDR3 extends over 15 amino acids. Germline V gene data show CDR1 as MNHNY and CDR2 as SVGAGI (reference sequence). The DNA of the CDR3 is TGTGCCAGCAGTTCCGGACAGGAAGGACGCTACGAGCAGTACTTC. Its translation: CASSSGQEGRYEQYF.

The rearrangement joins TRBV18 to TRBJ1-5; D might be TRBD1 (5 bases). Germline V CDR1 and CDR2: KGHSH, LQKENI. The germline V and J ends were trimmed by 2 bases and 5 bases, with 10 bases remaining between them. The CDR3 covers 14 residues. CDR3 region: CASSPSRVDQPQHF. CDR3 nucleotide sequence: TGTGCCAGCTCACCATCCAGGGTGGATCAGCCCCAGCATTTT.

This clone occurred once. The chain uses TRBV5-1 and TRBJ1-1, with 10 bases aligning to TRBD1. This CDR3 is built from 16 residues. V shed 4 bases and J 0 bases; nucleotides not matched to a gene: 6. Germline lookup yields CDR1 SGHRS and CDR2 YFSETQ. CDR3 region: CASSTGTGDLNTEAFF. Here the CDR3 DNA reads TGCGCCAGCAGCACCGGGACAGGGGACCTGAACACTGAAGCTTTCTTT.

The chain employs TRBV10-2 and TRBJ2-3; a possible D gene is TRBD2 (5 bases). Germline CDR1 WSHSY, CDR2 SAAADI. Trimming stripped 11 bases from V and 0 bases from J, with 12 bases between. This CDR3 is built from 13 residues. The CDR3, as DNA: TGCGCCGGAGGTGGGGATAGCACAGATACGCAGTATTTT. Encoded protein: CAGGGDSTDTQYF.

This clone is hyperexpanded (1% or more). The rearrangement uses TRBV4-1 and TRBJ2-2; maybe TRBD1 (5 bases). CDR1 is MGHRA and CDR2 is YSYEKL in the germline V gene. The V and J ends lost 5 bases and 8 bases respectively, with 12 bases between them. The CDR3 contains 13 residues. The CDR3 here is CASSFAGQGELFF. The CDR3 DNA is TGCGCCAGCAGCTTTGCAGGGCAAGGGGAGCTGTTTTTT.

The chain combines TRBV7-3 with TRBJ2-3; 7 positions match TRBD2. The V segment lost 4 bases and the J segment 2 bases; nucleotides outside the gene matches: 6. Looked up from germline, CDR1 is SGHTA and CDR2 is FQGTGA. The CDR3 sequence is 15 residues long. The CDR3 nucleotides are TGTGCCAGCAGCTCTCCGGGACTACCCACAGATACGCAGTATTTT. It codes for CASSSPGLPTDTQYF. Looking up the rest from reference TRBV7-3 and TRBJ2-3 gives the full variable domain: GAGVSQTPSNKVTEKGKYVELRCDPISGHTALYWYRQSLGQGPEFLIYFQGTGAADDSGLPNDRFFAVRPEGSVSTLKIQRTERGDSAVYLCASSSPGLPTDTQYFGPGTRLTVL.

This chain uses TRBV9 with TRBJ1-1, with 9 bases aligning to TRBD1. Germline V gives CDR1 SGDLS, CDR2 YYNGEE. After removal of 0 bases from V and 3 bases from J, the junction contained 0 bases not matched to a gene. The CDR3 runs 14 residues. CDR3 DNA: TGTGCCAGCAGCGTAGGGGACAGGGACACTGAAGCTTTCTTT. This gives the protein CASSVGDRDTEAFF. The full variable domain, with the rest looked up from reference TRBV9 and TRBJ1-1, is DSGVTQTPKHLITATGQRVTLRCSPRSGDLSVYWYQQSLDQGLQFLIQYYNGEERAKGNILERFSAQQFPDLHSELNLSSLELGDSALYFCASSVGDRDTEAFFGQGTRLTVV.

This rearrangement joins TRBV27 to TRBJ2-7; 7 bases line up with TRBD1. The CDR3 runs 14 residues. The ends lost 6 bases at V and 2 bases at J; junction bases unmatched: 7. CDR1 and CDR2 (germline): MNHEY, SMNVEV (reference sequence). For the CDR3, the DNA is TGTGCCAGCAGACCAGACAGGGTTCCCTACGAGCAGTACTTC. It translates to CASRPDRVPYEQYF.

The chain has TRBV11-2 and TRBJ2-5; weak D call: TRBD2 (6 bases). The J call may be incorrect, as the DNA end agrees better with TRBJ2-7. Germline V gene data show CDR1 as SGHAT and CDR2 as FQNNGV. This CDR3 is built from 16 residues. For the CDR3, the DNA is TGTGCCAGCAGCTGGAGGGGAACAGAAAAACCCTACGAGCAGTACTTC. Its protein product is CASSWRGTEKPYEQYF.

The chain joins TRBV21-1 to TRBJ1-3. TRBV21-1 is labeled a pseudogene. The CDR3 spans 10 residues. The CDR3 loop is CASVGNTIYF. CDR3 nucleotides: TGTGCCAGTGTAGGAAACACCATATATTTT.

The chain joins TRBV5-1 to TRBJ1-2; 7 bases are a match to TRBD1. With V trimmed by 5 bases and J by 1 base, 8 bases remained unmatched. Germline V CDR1 and CDR2: SGHRS, YFSETQ. The CDR3 runs to 15 residues. The CDR3 sequence: CASSLRQGINYGYTF. The CDR3 bases are TGCGCCAGCAGTTTAAGACAGGGAATTAACTATGGCTACACCTTC.

The J gene is TRBJ1-1, the V gene TRBV13, with D uncertain. The CDR3 has 14 amino acids. Germline assignment: CDR1 PRHDT and CDR2 FYEKMQ (reference sequence). Trimming took off 4 bases at V and 1 base at J, with 10 bases between the two ends. CDR3 bases: TGTGCCAGCAGCTACCCAACAGCGAACACTGAAGCTTTCTTT. It is translated as CASSYPTANTEAFF.

The chain carries TRBV19 and TRBJ2-1; 11 bases line up with TRBD2. Germline V gene lookup returns CDR1 LNHDA and CDR2 SQIVND (reference sequence). With V trimmed by 5 bases and J by 5 bases, 8 bases remained unmatched. This CDR3 comprises 16 residues. The CDR3 DNA reads as TGTGCCAGTAGTCCTCGACTAGCGGGGACACACAATGAGCAGTTCTTC. This encodes CASSPRLAGTHNEQFF.

V usage is TRBV18 and J usage is TRBJ1-1, with TRBD1 as a possible D gene (5 bases). Trimming pared 3 bases from V and 5 bases from J, leaving 10 bases between. The CDR3 runs 13 residues. CDR1 is KGHSH and CDR2 is LQKENI in the germline V gene. CDR3 sequence reads: CASSPLGGTEAFF. DNA of the CDR3: TGTGCCAGCTCACCCCTGGGGGGAACTGAAGCTTTCTTT.

CDR3 bases: TGTGCCAGCAGCGCTACCGGGACAGGGGTCAATGAGCAGTTCTTC. Translated, it gives CASSATGTGVNEQFF. The rearrangement uses TRBV9 and TRBJ2-1; 10 bases align to TRBD1. This CDR3 spans 15 amino acids. The V gene's germline CDR1 is SGDLS and CDR2 YYNGEE. V lost 3 bases to trimming and J lost 6 bases; unmatched junction nucleotides: 6.

The chain joins TRBV19 to TRBJ1-2; the D gene is possibly TRBD1 (6 bases). Looked up from germline, CDR1 is LNHDA and CDR2 is SQIVND (reference sequence). This CDR3 has 15 residues. Trimming removed 3 bases from V and 4 bases from J, with 15 bases in between. CDR3 residues: CASSIPRDTAYGYTF. CDR3 nucleotide sequence: TGTGCCAGTAGTATTCCCCGGGACACTGCCTATGGCTACACCTTC.

The chain employs TRBV10-2 and TRBJ2-1; 8 bases are shared with TRBD2. With 3 bases clipped from V and 2 bases from J, the junction kept 21 bases outside the gene matches. Germline CDR1 WSHSY, CDR2 SAAADI. This CDR3 has 21 residues. The CDR3 loop is CASSELRDLETSGGPYNEQFF. DNA for the CDR3: TGCGCCAGCAGTGAACTCCGCGATCTGGAAACAAGCGGGGGACCCTACAATGAGCAGTTCTTC.

This chain links TRBV21-1 with TRBJ1-5; the listed D gene, TRBD1, was not tested against the DNA. TRBV21-1 is an annotated pseudogene. The CDR3 has 16 amino acids. The CDR3 sequence is CASSNGIGQAHQPQHF. In DNA form, the CDR3 reads TGTGCCAGCAGCAATGGTATTGGACAGGCCCATCAGCCCCAGCATTTT.

This sequence joins TRBV2 and TRBJ2-5, with D possibly TRBD2 on 5 matching bases. Germline V lookup: CDR1 SNHLY, CDR2 FYNNEI. Trimming removed 4 bases at V and 5 bases at J, with 8 bases between. The CDR3 has 12 residues. The DNA of the CDR3 is TGTGCCAGCAGTGGGGGAGTGGAGACCCAGTACTTC. Encoded protein: CASSGGVETQYF.

This chain joins TRBV29-1 and TRBJ1-2; possibly TRBD1 for D (5 bases). This CDR3 has 14 amino acids. Germline CDR1 and CDR2: SQVTM and ANQGSEA. The V and J ends lost 5 bases and 1 base respectively, with 14 bases between them. CDR3 in DNA: TGCAGCGTTTGGGGGTACGGGAGTAACTATGGCTACACCTTC. This sequence encodes CSVWGYGSNYGYTF.

The genes are TRBV5-6 and TRBJ2-2, with 10 positions matching TRBD1. Germline values: CDR1 SGHDT, CDR2 YYEEEE. The CDR3 is made up of 19 amino acids. Trimming took 5 bases from V and 4 from J; bases not matched to a gene: 17. CDR3 DNA sequence: TGTGCCAGCAGTAGGTCCGGGGACAGGGGAGGGCGACGCACCGGGGAGCTGTTTTTT. Protein: CASSRSGDRGGRRTGELFF.

This chain uses TRBV7-9 with TRBJ2-1; D not resolved. Germline V gene lookup returns CDR1 SEHNR and CDR2 FQNEAQ (reference sequence). V was pared by 0 bases and J by 7 bases, with 13 bases between. The CDR3 runs to 15 residues. DNA for the CDR3: TGTGCCAGCAGCTTAGCATTGAGTCCTTGGAATGAGCAGTTCTTC. This sequence encodes CASSLALSPWNEQFF.

V usage is TRBV7-2 and J usage is TRBJ2-7, with a weak D call TRBD2 (5 bases). Germline V lookup: CDR1 SGHTA, CDR2 FQGNSA. The V end lost 3 bases, the J end lost 7 bases, and 13 bases lay between the germline ends. The CDR3 covers 13 residues. CDR3 nucleotides: TGTGCCAGCAGCTTCGGACTGCCAAGGGAGCAGTACTTC. Translating gives CASSFGLPREQYF.

This rearrangement joins TRBV4-1 to TRBJ1-1, with 9 nucleotides matching TRBD1. V dropped 2 bases and J dropped 4; count of bases not matched to a gene: 5. Germline values: CDR1 MGHRA, CDR2 YSYEKL. The CDR3 has 15 residues. CDR3: CASSQSGTGPTEAFF. The CDR3 DNA reads TGCGCCAGCAGCCAATCCGGGACAGGGCCCACTGAAGCTTTCTTT.

V and J are TRBV9 and TRBJ2-3, with D hard to call. Germline V gives CDR1 SGDLS, CDR2 YYNGEE. The CDR3 has 13 residues. The V end lost 0 bases, the J end lost 6 bases, and 8 bases lay between the germline ends. The CDR3 nucleotides read TGTGCCAGCAGCGTAGATGTTGCGGATACGCAGTATTTT. Its translation is CASSVDVADTQYF.

The V call is TRBV25-1, the J call TRBJ2-5; 8 bases align to TRBD2. The germline V gene encodes CDR1 MGHDK and CDR2 SYGVNS. V trimming: 4 bases; J trimming: 5 bases; junction bases outside the gene matches: 12. This CDR3 is 16 amino acids long. The CDR3 DNA reads as TGTGCCAGCAGTGCGGAATCGGGACTAGTGTTGGAGACCCAGTACTTC. Its protein is CASSAESGLVLETQYF.

The CDR3 DNA sequence: TGTGCCAGCAGTCACGGACTAGCGGGGGACTATTACAATGAGCAGTTCTTC. Amino acid sequence: CASSHGLAGDYYNEQFF. The V call is TRBV2, the J call TRBJ2-1; 13 bases are shared with TRBD2. The trim removed 5 bases at V and 4 bases at J, leaving 8 bases unmatched. CDR3 length: 17 residues. Germline V lookup: CDR1 SNHLY, CDR2 FYNNEI. Full variable domain (rest looked up from reference TRBV2 and TRBJ2-1): EPEVTQTPSHQVTQMGQEVILRCVPISNHLYFYWYRQILGQKVEFLVSFYNNEISEKSEIFDDQFSVERPDGSNFTLKIRSTKLEDSAMYFCASSHGLAGDYYNEQFFGPGTRLTVL.

The chain carries TRBV5-1 and TRBJ1-1; D is possibly TRBD1 (5 bases). Germline V gene data show CDR1 as SGHRS and CDR2 as YFSETQ. Trimming removed 2 bases from V and 3 bases from J, with 17 bases in between. The CDR3 is 16 residues long. The CDR3 reads CASSLEVPWGYTEAFF. The CDR3 DNA sequence: TGCGCCAGCAGCTTAGAGGTTCCGTGGGGCTACACTGAAGCTTTCTTT.